This record covers a single TCR beta chain. Its antigen is unidentified. The sort gate was single viable CD3+CD4+CD8-CD45RO+ cells for memory CD4+ T cells. Donors' CMV status reflects serum IgG against pp150, pp28, p38, p52. Positive selection with CD4 microbeads enriched total CD4+ T cells. Authors' data handling: Out-of-frame sequences were removed, leaving 2 million or so distinct TCRbeta sequences. The table came from immunoSEQ multiplex PCR; TCRdb's copy has only in-frame clones and leaves some out. The V and J calls and clone size come from that table; D and trimming were worked out from the DNA. The sample has 50,000 to 75,000 clones, more than 75% seen once; the top ten hold approximately 0.92%. Germline CDR1 and CDR2: SNHLY and FYNNEI. The CDR3 totals 15 residues. The ends were cut back, 3 bases at V and 5 bases at J, with 13 bases in the middle. This specimen comes from a study of memory CD4+ T cells and cytomegalovirus serostatus.

Points from the study as a whole: Each of 65 to 75 CMV-associated TCRbeta sequences occurred in one to five individuals.

Sequenced material: memory CD4+ T cells from blood. The chain combines TRBV2 with TRBJ2-2; a possible D gene is TRBD2 (5 bases). The receptor was derived from an adult in good health and CMV-seronegative. The CDR3 is CASSDKDSRTGELFF. The CDR3 DNA follows: TGTGCCAGCAGTGACAAGGACTCCCGAACCGGGGAGCTGTTTTTT.